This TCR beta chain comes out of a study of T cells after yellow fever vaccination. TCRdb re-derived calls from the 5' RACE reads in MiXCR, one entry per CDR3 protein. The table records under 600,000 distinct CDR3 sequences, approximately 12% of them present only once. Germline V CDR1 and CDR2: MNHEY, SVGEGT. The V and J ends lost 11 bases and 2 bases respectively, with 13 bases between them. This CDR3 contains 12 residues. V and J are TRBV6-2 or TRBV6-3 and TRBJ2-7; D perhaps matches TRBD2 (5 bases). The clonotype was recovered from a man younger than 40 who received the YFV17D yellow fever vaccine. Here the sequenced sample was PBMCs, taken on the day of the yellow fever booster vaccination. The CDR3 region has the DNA TGTGCCGCCGGCACGGGAACCTACGAGCAGTACTTC. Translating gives CAAGTGTYEQYF.